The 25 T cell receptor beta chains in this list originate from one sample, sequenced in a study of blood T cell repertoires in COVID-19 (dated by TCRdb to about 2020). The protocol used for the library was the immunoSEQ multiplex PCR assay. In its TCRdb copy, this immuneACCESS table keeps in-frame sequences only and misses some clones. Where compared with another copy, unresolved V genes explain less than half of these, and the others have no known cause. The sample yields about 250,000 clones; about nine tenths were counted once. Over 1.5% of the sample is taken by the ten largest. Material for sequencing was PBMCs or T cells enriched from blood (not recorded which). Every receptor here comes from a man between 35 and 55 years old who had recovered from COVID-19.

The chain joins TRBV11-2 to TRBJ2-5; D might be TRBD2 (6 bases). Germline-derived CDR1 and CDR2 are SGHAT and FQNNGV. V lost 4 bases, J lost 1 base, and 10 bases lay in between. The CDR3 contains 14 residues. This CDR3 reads CASSSGLAQETQYF. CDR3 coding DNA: TGTGCCAGCAGCTCGGGACTTGCCCAAGAGACCCAGTACTTC.

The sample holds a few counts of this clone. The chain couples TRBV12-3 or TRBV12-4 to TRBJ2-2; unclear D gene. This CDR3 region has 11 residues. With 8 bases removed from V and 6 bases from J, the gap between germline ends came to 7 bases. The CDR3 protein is CASFSAGELFF. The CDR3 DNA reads TGTGCCAGCTTTAGTGCCGGGGAGCTGTTTTTT.

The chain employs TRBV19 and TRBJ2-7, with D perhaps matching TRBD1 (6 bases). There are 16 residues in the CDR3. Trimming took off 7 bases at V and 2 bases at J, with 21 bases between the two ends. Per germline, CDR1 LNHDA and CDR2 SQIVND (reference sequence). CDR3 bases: TGTGCCAGTACCCCTAAGATGACAGGTATCCCCTACGAGCAGTACTTC. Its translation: CASTPKMTGIPYEQYF.

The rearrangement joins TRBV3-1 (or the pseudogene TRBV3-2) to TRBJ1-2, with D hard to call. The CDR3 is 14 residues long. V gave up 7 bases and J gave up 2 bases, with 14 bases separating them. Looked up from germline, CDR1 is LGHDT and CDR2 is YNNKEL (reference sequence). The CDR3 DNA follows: TGTGCCAGCACCCTCTCAGAGGGAAACTATGGCTACACCTTC. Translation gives CASTLSEGNYGYTF.

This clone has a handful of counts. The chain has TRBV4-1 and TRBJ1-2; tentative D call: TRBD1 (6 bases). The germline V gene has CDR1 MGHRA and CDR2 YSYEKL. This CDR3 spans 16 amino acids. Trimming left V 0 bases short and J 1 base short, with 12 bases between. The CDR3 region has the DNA TGCGCCAGCAGCCAAGAAGGACAGCCGATTAACTATGGCTACACCTTC. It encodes CASSQEGQPINYGYTF.

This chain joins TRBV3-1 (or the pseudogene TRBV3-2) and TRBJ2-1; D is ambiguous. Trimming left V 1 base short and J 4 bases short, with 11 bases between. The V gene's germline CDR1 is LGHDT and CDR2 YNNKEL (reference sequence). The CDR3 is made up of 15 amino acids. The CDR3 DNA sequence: TGTGCCAGCAGCCAAGGACTCGGCGTATACAATGAGCAGTTCTTC. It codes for CASSQGLGVYNEQFF.

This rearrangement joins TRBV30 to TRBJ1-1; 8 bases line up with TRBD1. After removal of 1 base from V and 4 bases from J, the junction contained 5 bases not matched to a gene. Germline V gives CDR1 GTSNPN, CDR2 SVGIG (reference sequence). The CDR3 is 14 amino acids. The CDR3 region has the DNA TGTGCCTGGAGTGCCGGACAGGGAGGCACTGAAGCTTTCTTT. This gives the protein CAWSAGQGGTEAFF.

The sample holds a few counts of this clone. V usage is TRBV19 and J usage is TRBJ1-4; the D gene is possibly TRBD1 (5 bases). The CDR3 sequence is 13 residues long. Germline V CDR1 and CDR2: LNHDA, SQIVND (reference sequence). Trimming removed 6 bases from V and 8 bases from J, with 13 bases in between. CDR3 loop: CASRTQGREKLFF. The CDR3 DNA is TGTGCCAGTAGAACCCAGGGCCGGGAAAAACTGTTTTTT.

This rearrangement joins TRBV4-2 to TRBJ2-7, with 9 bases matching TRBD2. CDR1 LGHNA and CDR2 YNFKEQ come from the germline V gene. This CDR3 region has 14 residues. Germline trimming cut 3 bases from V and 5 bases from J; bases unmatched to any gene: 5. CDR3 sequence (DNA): TGTGCCAGCAGCCAGGGACTAGCCGGCCACGAGCAGTACTTC. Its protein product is CASSQGLAGHEQYF.

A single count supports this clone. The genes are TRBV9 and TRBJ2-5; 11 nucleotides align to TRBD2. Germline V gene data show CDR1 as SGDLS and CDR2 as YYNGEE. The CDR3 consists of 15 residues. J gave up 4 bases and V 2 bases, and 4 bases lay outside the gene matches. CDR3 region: CASSVGTSGVETQYF. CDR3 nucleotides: TGTGCCAGCAGCGTTGGGACTAGCGGTGTAGAGACCCAGTACTTC.

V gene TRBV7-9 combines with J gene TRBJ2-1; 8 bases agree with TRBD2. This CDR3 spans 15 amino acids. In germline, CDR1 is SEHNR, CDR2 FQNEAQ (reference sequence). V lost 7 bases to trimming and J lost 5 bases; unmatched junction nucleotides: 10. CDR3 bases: TGTGCCAGCACCCGGGGGGGGACCGCGAACAATGAGCAGTTCTTC. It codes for CASTRGGTANNEQFF.

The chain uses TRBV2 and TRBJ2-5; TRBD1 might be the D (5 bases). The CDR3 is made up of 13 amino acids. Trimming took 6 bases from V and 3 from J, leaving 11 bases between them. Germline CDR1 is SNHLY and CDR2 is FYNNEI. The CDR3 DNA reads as TGTGCCAGCAGGGGCGTAGGGGAAGAGACCCAGTACTTC. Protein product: CASRGVGEETQYF. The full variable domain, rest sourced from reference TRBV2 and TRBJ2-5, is EPEVTQTPSHQVTQMGQEVILRCVPISNHLYFYWYRQILGQKVEFLVSFYNNEISEKSEIFDDQFSVERPDGSNFTLKIRSTKLEDSAMYFCASRGVGEETQYFGPGTRLLVL.

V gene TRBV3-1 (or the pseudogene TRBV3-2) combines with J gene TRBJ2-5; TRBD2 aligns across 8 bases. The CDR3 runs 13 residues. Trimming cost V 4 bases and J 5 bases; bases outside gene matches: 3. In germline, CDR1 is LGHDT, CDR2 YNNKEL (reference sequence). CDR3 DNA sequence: TGTGCCAGCAGCCTAGCGGGAACGGAGACCCAGTACTTC. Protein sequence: CASSLAGTETQYF.

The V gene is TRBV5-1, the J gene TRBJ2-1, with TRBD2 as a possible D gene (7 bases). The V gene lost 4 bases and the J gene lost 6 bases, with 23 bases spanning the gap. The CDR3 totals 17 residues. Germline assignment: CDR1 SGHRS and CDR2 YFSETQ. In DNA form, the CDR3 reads TGCGCCAGCAGCATGAAGGCGGGGGCGACCTCCGCCAATGAGCAGTTCTTC. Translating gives CASSMKAGATSANEQFF.

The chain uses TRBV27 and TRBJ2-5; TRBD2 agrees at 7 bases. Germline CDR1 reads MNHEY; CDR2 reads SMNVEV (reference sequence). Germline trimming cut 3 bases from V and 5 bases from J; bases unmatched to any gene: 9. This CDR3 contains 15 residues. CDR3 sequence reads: CASSFLAVGVETQYF. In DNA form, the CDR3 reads TGTGCCAGCAGTTTTCTAGCGGTGGGAGTGGAGACCCAGTACTTC.

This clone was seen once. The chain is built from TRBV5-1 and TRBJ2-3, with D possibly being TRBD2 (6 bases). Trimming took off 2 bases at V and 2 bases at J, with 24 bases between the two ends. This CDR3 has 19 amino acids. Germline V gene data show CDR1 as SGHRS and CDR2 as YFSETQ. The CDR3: CASSLPRGLQLGDTDTQYF. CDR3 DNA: TGCGCCAGCAGCTTACCGCGGGGACTCCAGCTGGGGGACACAGATACGCAGTATTTT.

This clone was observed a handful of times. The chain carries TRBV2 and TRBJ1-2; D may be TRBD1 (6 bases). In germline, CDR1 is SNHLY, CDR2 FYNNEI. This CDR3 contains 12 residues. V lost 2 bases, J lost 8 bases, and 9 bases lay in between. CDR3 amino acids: CASSEQGIGYTF. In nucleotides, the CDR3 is TGTGCCAGCAGTGAACAGGGGATCGGCTACACCTTC.

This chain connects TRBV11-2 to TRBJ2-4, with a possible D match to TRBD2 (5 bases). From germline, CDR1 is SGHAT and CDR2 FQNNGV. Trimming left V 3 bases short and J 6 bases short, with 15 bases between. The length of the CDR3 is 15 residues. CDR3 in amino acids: CASSFGSGSGNIQYF. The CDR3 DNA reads TGTGCCAGCAGCTTTGGGAGTGGGTCGGGAAACATTCAGTACTTC.

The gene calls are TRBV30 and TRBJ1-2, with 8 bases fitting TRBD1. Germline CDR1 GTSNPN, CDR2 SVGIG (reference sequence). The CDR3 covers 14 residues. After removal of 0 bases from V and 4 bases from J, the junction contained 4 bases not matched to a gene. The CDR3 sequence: CAWSVKDRAYGYTF. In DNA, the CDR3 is TGTGCCTGGAGTGTAAAGGACAGGGCCTATGGCTACACCTTC.

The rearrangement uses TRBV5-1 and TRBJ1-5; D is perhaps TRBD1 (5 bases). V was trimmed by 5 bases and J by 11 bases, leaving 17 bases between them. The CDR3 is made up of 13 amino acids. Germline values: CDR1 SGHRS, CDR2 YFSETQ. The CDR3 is CASSYTGSEAQHF. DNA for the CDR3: TGCGCCAGCAGTTATACAGGTTCCGAGGCCCAGCATTTT.

The CDR3 DNA reads as TGTGCCAGCAGCACGTACAGGGGGCAGGGCCAGCCCCAGCATTTT. This encodes CASSTYRGQGQPQHF. The chain has TRBV4-2 and TRBJ1-5; 9 bases agree with TRBD1. The CDR3 contains 15 residues. Looked up from germline, CDR1 is LGHNA and CDR2 is YNFKEQ. J gave up 7 bases and V 5 bases, and 9 bases lay outside the gene matches.

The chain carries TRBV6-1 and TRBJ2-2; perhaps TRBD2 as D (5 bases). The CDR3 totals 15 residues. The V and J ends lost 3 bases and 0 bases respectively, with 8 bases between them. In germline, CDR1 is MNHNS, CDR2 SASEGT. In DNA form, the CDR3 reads TGTGCCAGCAGTGAGGCGGGTACGAACACCGGGGAGCTGTTTTTT. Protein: CASSEAGTNTGELFF.

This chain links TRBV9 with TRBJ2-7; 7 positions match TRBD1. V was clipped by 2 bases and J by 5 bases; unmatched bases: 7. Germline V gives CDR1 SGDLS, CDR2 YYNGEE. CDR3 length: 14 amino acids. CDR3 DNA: TGTGCCAGCAGCGTGTTAGGGGGCGAGAACGAGCAGTACTTC. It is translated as CASSVLGGENEQYF.

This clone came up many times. The CDR3 coding sequence is TGTGCCAGCAGTCCCACCGGGACAGGTGAATCACCCCTCCACTTT. Amino acid sequence: CASSPTGTGESPLHF. This sequence joins TRBV6-5 and TRBJ1-6; 8 bases map to TRBD1. The CDR3 sequence is 15 residues long. V lost 5 bases, J lost 10 bases, and 10 bases stayed unmatched. The germline gives CDR1 MNHEY, CDR2 SVGAGI.

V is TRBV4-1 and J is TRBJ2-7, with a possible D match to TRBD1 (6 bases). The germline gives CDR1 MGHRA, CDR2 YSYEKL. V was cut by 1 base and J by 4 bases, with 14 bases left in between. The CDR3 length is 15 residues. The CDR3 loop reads CASSQGETGIYEQYF. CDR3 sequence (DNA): TGCGCCAGCAGCCAAGGTGAGACAGGTATTTACGAGCAGTACTTC.